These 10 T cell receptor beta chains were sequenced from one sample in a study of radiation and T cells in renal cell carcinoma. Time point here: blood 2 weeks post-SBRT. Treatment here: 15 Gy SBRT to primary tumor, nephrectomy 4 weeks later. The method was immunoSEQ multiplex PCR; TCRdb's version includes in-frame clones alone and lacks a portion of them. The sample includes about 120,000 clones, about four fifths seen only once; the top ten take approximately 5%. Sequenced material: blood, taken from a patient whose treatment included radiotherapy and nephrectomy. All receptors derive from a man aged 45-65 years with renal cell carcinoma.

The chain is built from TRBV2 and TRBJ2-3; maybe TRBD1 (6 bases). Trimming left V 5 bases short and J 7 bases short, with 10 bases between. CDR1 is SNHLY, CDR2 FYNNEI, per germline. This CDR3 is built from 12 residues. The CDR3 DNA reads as TGTGCCAGCAGTAACAGGGAATATACGCAGTATTTT. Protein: CASSNREYTQYF.

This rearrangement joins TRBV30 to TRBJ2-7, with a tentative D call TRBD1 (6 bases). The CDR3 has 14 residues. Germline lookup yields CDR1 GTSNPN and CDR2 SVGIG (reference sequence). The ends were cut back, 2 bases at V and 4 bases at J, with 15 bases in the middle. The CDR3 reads CAWSMGHEGYEQYF. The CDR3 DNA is TGTGCCTGGAGTATGGGACACGAGGGGTACGAGCAGTACTTC.

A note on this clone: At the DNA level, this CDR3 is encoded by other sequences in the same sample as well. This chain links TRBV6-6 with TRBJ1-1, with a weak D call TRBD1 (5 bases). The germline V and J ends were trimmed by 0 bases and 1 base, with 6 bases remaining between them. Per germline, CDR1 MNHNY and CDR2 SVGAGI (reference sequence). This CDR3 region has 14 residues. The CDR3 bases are TGTGCCAGCAGTTACTCGGGGGGGAACACTGAAGCTTTCTTT. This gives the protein CASSYSGGNTEAFF.

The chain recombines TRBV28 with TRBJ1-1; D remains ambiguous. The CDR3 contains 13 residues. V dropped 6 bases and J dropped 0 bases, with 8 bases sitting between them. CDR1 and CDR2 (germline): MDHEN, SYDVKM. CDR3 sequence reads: CASRPWMNTEAFF. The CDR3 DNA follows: TGTGCCAGCAGGCCGTGGATGAACACTGAAGCTTTCTTT. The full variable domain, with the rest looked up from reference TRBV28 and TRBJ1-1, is DVKVTQSSRYLVKRTGEKVFLECVQDMDHENMFWYRQDPGLGLRLIYFSYDVKMKEKGDIPEGYSVSREKKERFSLILESASTNQTSMYLCASRPWMNTEAFFGQGTRLTVV.

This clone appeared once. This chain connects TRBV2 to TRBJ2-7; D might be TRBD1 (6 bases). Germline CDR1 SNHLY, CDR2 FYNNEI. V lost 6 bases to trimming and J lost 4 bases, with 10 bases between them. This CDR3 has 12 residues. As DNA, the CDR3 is TGTGCCAGCAGGGCAGGGGAGTACGAGCAGTACTTC. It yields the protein CASRAGEYEQYF.

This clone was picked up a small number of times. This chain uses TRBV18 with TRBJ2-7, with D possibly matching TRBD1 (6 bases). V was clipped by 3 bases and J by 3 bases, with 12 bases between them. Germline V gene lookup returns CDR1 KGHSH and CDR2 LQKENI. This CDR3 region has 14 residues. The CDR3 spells CASSPTEDSYEQYF. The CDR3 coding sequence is TGTGCCAGCTCACCGACTGAGGACAGCTACGAGCAGTACTTC.

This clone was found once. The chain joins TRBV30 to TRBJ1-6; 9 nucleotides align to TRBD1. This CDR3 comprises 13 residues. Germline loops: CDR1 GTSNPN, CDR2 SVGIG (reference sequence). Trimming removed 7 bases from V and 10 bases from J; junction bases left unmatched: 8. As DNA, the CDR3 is TGTGCCTTAACAGGGGGCTTAGGATCACCCCTCCACTTT. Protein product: CALTGGLGSPLHF.

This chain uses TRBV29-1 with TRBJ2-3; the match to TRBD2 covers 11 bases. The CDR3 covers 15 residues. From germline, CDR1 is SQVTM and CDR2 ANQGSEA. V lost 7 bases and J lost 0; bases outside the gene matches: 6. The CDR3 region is CSASRTSGSTDTQYF. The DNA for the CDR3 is TGCAGCGCCTCCAGGACTAGCGGGAGCACAGATACGCAGTATTTT.

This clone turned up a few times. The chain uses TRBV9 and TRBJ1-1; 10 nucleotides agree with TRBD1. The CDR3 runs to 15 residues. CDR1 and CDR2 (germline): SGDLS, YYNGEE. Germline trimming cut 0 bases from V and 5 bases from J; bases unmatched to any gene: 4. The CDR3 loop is CASSVDPGQGTEAFF. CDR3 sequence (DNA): TGTGCCAGCAGCGTAGATCCGGGACAGGGGACTGAAGCTTTCTTT.

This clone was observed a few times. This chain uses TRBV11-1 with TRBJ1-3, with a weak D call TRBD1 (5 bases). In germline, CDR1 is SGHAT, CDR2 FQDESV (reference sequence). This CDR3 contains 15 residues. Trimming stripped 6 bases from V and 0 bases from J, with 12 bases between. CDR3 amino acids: CASSDRRGSGNTIYF. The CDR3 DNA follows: TGTGCCAGCAGTGACAGAAGGGGCTCTGGAAACACCATATATTTT.